A single sample is the source of the 12 T cell receptor beta chains below, sequenced in a study of patients and donors after allogeneic stem cell transplantation. TCRdb reanalysed the RT-PCR reads using MiXCR and keeps one entry per CDR3 protein. In the table there are almost 20,000 distinct CDR3 sequences, about 5% of which are singletons. The sequencing input was blood, either unsorted or a sorted T cell fraction (not recorded which). These receptor sequences come from a human donor who was either an allogeneic HSCT recipient or a stem cell or donor lymphocyte infusion donor (not recorded which). It is not recorded whose cells these are; they may come from a transplant donor.

This clonotype was counted a few times. The V call is TRBV7-6, the J call TRBJ2-2; 13 positions agree with TRBD2. The V gene's germline CDR1 is SGHVS and CDR2 FNYEAQ. Germline trimming cut 4 bases from V and 6 bases from J; bases unmatched to any gene: 5. The CDR3 spans 16 residues. In DNA form, the CDR3 reads TGTGCCAGCAGCTCACTAGCGGGAGGGTCCGCCGGGGAGCTGTTTTTT. Amino acids: CASSSLAGGSAGELFF.

This clonotype was counted many times. The V gene is TRBV6-5, the J gene TRBJ2-3; 7 positions match TRBD2. This CDR3 is 16 amino acids long. V lost 2 bases to trimming and J lost 6 bases; unmatched junction nucleotides: 11. Germline V gene sequence: CDR1 MNHEY, CDR2 SVGAGI. The CDR3 DNA reads TGTGCCAGCAGTTACCGTCGACTAGCAGGATCGGATACGCAGTATTTT. Its protein is CASSYRRLAGSDTQYF.

The V gene is TRBV11-1, the J gene TRBJ1-4, with TRBD1 identical over 7 bases. V lost 1 base to trimming and J lost 1 base; unmatched junction nucleotides: 12. CDR1 is SGHAT and CDR2 is FQDESV in the germline V gene (reference sequence). This CDR3 comprises 19 residues. For the CDR3, the DNA is TGTGCCAGCAGCTTAGGACTGGGTGAGACAGGGAGAACTAATGAAAAACTGTTTTTT. It is translated as CASSLGLGETGRTNEKLFF.

This clonotype turned up a few times. The rearrangement joins TRBV2 to TRBJ2-2; TRBD1 matches 7 bases. The germline CDR1 and CDR2 sequences are SNHLY and FYNNEI. The CDR3 totals 15 residues. The ends lost 10 bases at V and 0 bases at J; junction bases unmatched: 8. In nucleotides, the CDR3 is TGTGCCACCAAAAAGGGACAGACGAACACCGGGGAGCTGTTTTTT. Translated, it gives CATKKGQTNTGELFF. The variable domain in full, completed from reference TRBV2 and TRBJ2-2, reads EPEVTQTPSHQVTQMGQEVILRCVPISNHLYFYWYRQILGQKVEFLVSFYNNEISEKSEIFDDQFSVERPDGSNFTLKIRSTKLEDSAMYFCATKKGQTNTGELFFGEGSRLTVL.

This clonotype showed up many times. The chain has TRBV6-1 and TRBJ2-1; tentatively, D is TRBD1 or TRBD2 (5 bases each). The germline V gene has CDR1 MNHNS and CDR2 SASEGT. This CDR3 spans 16 amino acids. V dropped 3 bases and J dropped 0 bases, with 12 bases sitting between them. CDR3 sequence: CASSEMGGGSYNEQFF. The CDR3 DNA reads TGTGCCAGCAGTGAGATGGGTGGGGGCTCCTACAATGAGCAGTTCTTC.

This clonotype has ten or more counts. The chain links TRBV18 to TRBJ2-7, with TRBD2 matching over 13 bases. Germline V gives CDR1 KGHSH, CDR2 LQKENI. This CDR3 has 16 residues. Germline trimming cut 5 bases from V and 6 bases from J; bases unmatched to any gene: 10. CDR3: CASSTRTSGRNSEQYF. CDR3 nucleotides: TGTGCCAGCTCAACCCGGACTAGCGGGAGAAATAGCGAGCAGTACTTC.

This clonotype was recorded at least ten times. The rearrangement joins TRBV2 to TRBJ1-2, with TRBD1 matching over 10 bases. In germline, CDR1 is SNHLY, CDR2 FYNNEI. The V gene end was trimmed by 6 bases and the J gene end by 4 bases; junction bases not matched to a gene: 5. This CDR3 spans 14 amino acids. The CDR3, as DNA: TGTGCCAGCAGCGGACAGGGGGGGGTCTATGGCTACACCTTC. Protein product: CASSGQGGVYGYTF.

The V call is TRBV9, the J call TRBJ2-5, with D possibly TRBD2 on 7 matching bases. The germline gives CDR1 SGDLS, CDR2 YYNGEE. V was cut by 4 bases and J by 5 bases, with 18 bases left in between. This CDR3 is built from 15 residues. DNA of the CDR3: TGTGCCAGCAGCCCCCGAGGGGGGGCGCGGGAGACCCAGTACTTC. Amino acid sequence: CASSPRGGARETQYF.

The sample holds many counts of this clonotype. The chain combines TRBV2 with TRBJ1-2; D remains unclear. From germline, CDR1 is SNHLY and CDR2 FYNNEI. The V end was cut by 1 base, the J end by 4 bases, with 10 bases between. The CDR3 contains 14 residues. CDR3 DNA sequence: TGTGCCAGCAGTGAAGAGGAGGGAAGCTATGGCTACACCTTC. It codes for CASSEEEGSYGYTF.

V is TRBV14 and J is TRBJ2-1; TRBD1 matches 9 bases. This CDR3 is 18 amino acids long. The trim removed 4 bases at V and 7 bases at J, leaving 17 bases unmatched. Germline V gene sequence: CDR1 SGHDN, CDR2 FVKESK. In DNA form, the CDR3 reads TGTGCCAGCAGCCCTGACACAAGTGGACAGGGGTCAGGGAATGAGCAGTTCTTC. It is translated as CASSPDTSGQGSGNEQFF.

Only a few counts were recorded for this clonotype. The rearrangement joins TRBV20-1 to TRBJ1-4; 7 nucleotides line up with TRBD1. CDR1 DFQATT and CDR2 SNEGSKA come from the germline V gene (reference sequence). The CDR3 consists of 16 residues. J gave up 4 bases and V 6 bases, and 14 bases lay outside the gene matches. This chain's CDR3 is CSAIQFDRAYNEKLFF. The CDR3, as DNA: TGCAGTGCAATACAATTCGACAGGGCTTATAATGAAAAACTGTTTTTT.

This chain's CDR3 is CASSPDPSYLNEKLFF. The CDR3 region has the DNA TGTGCCAGCAGCCCCGATCCCAGTTACCTTAATGAAAAACTGTTTTTT. V is TRBV7-9 and J is TRBJ1-4, with unresolved D. Germline CDR1 is SEHNR and CDR2 is FQNEAQ (reference sequence). This CDR3 contains 16 residues. V was pared by 5 bases and J by 4 bases, with 17 bases between.